This TCR beta chain was captured by sequencing in a study of human CD8 memory T cell subsets. Buffy coats of healthy donors yielded the PBMC. The study's findings and limits: High diversity, at similar levels, marked stem-like memory and precursor exhausted T cells but not effector memory cells. Chao1 was used to estimate diversity, and its estimates suggested stem-like memory T cells were more diverse than precursor exhausted T cells.

This clonotype ranks as medium-sized in terms of frequency. The target antigen is unknown. Germline V gene lookup returns CDR1 LNHDA and CDR2 SQIVND (reference sequence). There are 15 residues in the CDR3. UMI-labeled 5' RACE was used, and it produced the TCR beta libraries. The authors' processing: Clonotype counts of functional CDR3 beta ranged from roughly 2,700 to 20,000 in each TCR beta library. TCRdb re-called the 5' RACE reads; one entry per CDR3 protein, DNA not given. V and J calls and clone size were set by TCRdb, not the authors. The sample table includes about 18,000 distinct CDR3 sequences.

The chain uses TRBV19 and TRBJ1-1; no DNA is available, so the TRBD1 call from TCRdb remains unchecked. This TCR was recovered from a human donor in good health. Specimen: CD8+ T cells from PBMCs. CDR3 sequence reads: CASSIQPRGNTEAFF.